The T cell receptor (beta chain) described here comes from a study of T cells after yellow fever vaccination. CDR3 length: 14 amino acids. V lost 7 bases and J 4 bases, leaving 17 bases between the germline ends. Germline V gene sequence: CDR1 MDHEN, CDR2 SYDVKM. Worth noting for this clonotype: Antigen: not known.

UMIs were added to TCR cDNA along with a universal primer site when it was made by 5'RACE template switching. Via MiXCR, TCRdb re-called the 5' RACE reads, giving one row per CDR3 protein. The table has around 590,000 distinct CDR3 sequences, over 9% seen once. Study-wide points: Peaking on day 5 versus 15, the secondary response was faster but weaker. Contaminants from the bulk population, in the form of abundant clonotypes, could be found in FACS-sorted repertoires.

The receptor was isolated from a man aged 25 to 45 who received the YFV17D yellow fever vaccine. The material sequenced was PBMCs, taken on the day of the yellow fever booster vaccination. V and J are TRBV28 and TRBJ2-7, with D possibly matching TRBD1 (5 bases). In DNA, the CDR3 is TGTGCCAGCACCACCCCAGGGCAGTTATACGAGCAGTACTTC. Translating it yields CASTTPGQLYEQYF.